The rows below give T cell receptor beta chains drawn from one sample of a study of response to subunit inactivated influenza vaccine. TCRdb reanalysed the RT-PCR reads using MiXCR and keeps one entry per CDR3 protein. The table has around 520,000 distinct CDR3 sequences, around 25% seen once; the top ten hold less than 2.5%. Sequencing was performed on CD4+ T cells sorted from PBMCs, taken about 5 days after vaccination. The receptor source for this set is a man aged 45-65 years who received an inactivated influenza vaccine. CDR3s include the opening cysteine and the closing phenylalanine or tryptophan. Each record gives: CDR3 DNA, CDR3 protein, V gene, clone size, J gene, D gene. A D gene is named only where the DNA matches it firmly. The size of a clone is reported for some rows only, either as once, few or many, or as a class for expanded clones.

TGTGCCAGCAGGAGCCGGACAGGGGGACTTGAGGAGCAGTACTTC,CASRSRTGGLEEQYF,TRBV6-2/TRBV6-3,few,TRBJ2-7,TRBD1
TGTGCCAGCAGTTACGCCGGGACGGGCTCCTACAATGAGCAGTTCTTC,CASSYAGTGSYNEQFF,TRBV6-2/TRBV6-3,few,TRBJ2-1,NA
TGTGCCAGCAGCTTAGGGCTAGCGGGAGTCTACAATGAGCAGTTCTTC,CASSLGLAGVYNEQFF,TRBV7-9,NA,TRBJ2-1,TRBD2
TGCAGCGCCCCCACTAGCGGGGGAGAGACCCAGTACTTC,CSAPTSGGETQYF,TRBV29-1,NA,TRBJ2-5,TRBD2
TGTGCCACCAGCAGATCAAACCTAGGGACAGCGTCCACCTACGAGCAGTACTTC,CATSRSNLGTASTYEQYF,TRBV15,NA,TRBJ2-7,TRBD1
TGTGCCATCAGTCTAGGGGACGAGCAGTACTTC,CAISLGDEQYF,TRBV10-3,few,TRBJ2-7,NA
TGTGCCAGCAGTTTAAGGGGGAACTCCTCCAATGAGCAGTTCTTC,CASSLRGNSSNEQFF,TRBV12-3/TRBV12-4,NA,TRBJ2-1,NA
TGTGCCAGCAGTCCAGAACGCTATGGCTACACCTTC,CASSPERYGYTF,TRBV12-3/TRBV12-4,few,TRBJ1-2,NA
TGTGCCAGCAGCAAATCCGGGACAAACAATGAGCAGTTCTTC,CASSKSGTNNEQFF,TRBV12-3/TRBV12-4,few,TRBJ2-1,NA
TGTGCCAGCAGCTACGGGGATTCACCCCTCCACTTT,CASSYGDSPLHF,TRBV28,few,TRBJ1-6,NA
TGCGCCAGCAGCAAACAGGGTTCGGGTTCTGGGGCTAACGTCCTGACTTTC,CASSKQGSGSGANVLTF,TRBV5-1,NA,TRBJ2-6,NA
TGCAGTGCTCTTTCATCGCAGAACTATGGCTACACCTTC,CSALSSQNYGYTF,TRBV20-1,NA,TRBJ1-2,NA
TGTGCCAGCAGCGTAGGGGCAGCCGACACGACGGATACGCAGTATTTT,CASSVGAADTTDTQYF,TRBV9,NA,TRBJ2-3,NA
TGTGCCAGCAGCTTAAGGGGACAGGGGGCAACTAATGAAAAACTGTTTTTT,CASSLRGQGATNEKLFF,TRBV7-2,NA,TRBJ1-4,TRBD1
TGTGCCAGCAGCCAGGACCCTAGCGGATACTACAATGAGCAGTTCTTC,CASSQDPSGYYNEQFF,TRBV4-2,once,TRBJ2-1,TRBD2
TGTGCCAGCAGTAGACTAGCGGGGGGAACAACCTCCTACGAGCAGTACTTC,CASSRLAGGTTSYEQYF,TRBV27,few,TRBJ2-7,TRBD2
TGTGCCACCAGTGATTCGAGACTAGCGGGAACGGGGAAATTATATGAGCAGTTCTTC,CATSDSRLAGTGKLYEQFF,TRBV24-1,few,TRBJ2-1,TRBD2
TGTGCCAGCGATCGAGGGGGGGAGACCGGTTTCTTT,CASDRGGETGFF,TRBV12-3/TRBV12-4,few,TRBJ1-1,NA
TGTGCCAGCAGTTGGGCAGCGGGGCTCTCCTACGAGCAGTACTTC,CASSWAAGLSYEQYF,TRBV6-2/TRBV6-3,few,TRBJ2-7,TRBD2
TGTGCCAGCAGCTACTCGGACGGTGGTACGCAGTATTTT,CASSYSDGGTQYF,TRBV11-2,many,TRBJ2-3,NA
TGCGCCAGCAGCTCTGGACAGGGCACCTCCTACAATGAGCAGTTCTTC,CASSSGQGTSYNEQFF,TRBV5-1,NA,TRBJ2-1,TRBD1
TGTGCCAGCAGCGTCTTGGCGAATTGGGAAAAACTGTTTTTT,CASSVLANWEKLFF,TRBV7-8,NA,TRBJ1-4,NA
TGCGCCAGCAGCCAAGATCCTAGCGGGGGGGCCTCAGATACGCAGTATTTT,CASSQDPSGGASDTQYF,TRBV4-3,NA,TRBJ2-3,TRBD2
TGCAGTGCCTATCCTATTCGGGGGGGGTACAATGAGCAGTTCTTC,CSAYPIRGGYNEQFF,TRBV20-1,few,TRBJ2-1,TRBD2
TGCGCCAGCAGCCAAGATCCTAGGCAGGAGAGAGGCTACACCTTC,CASSQDPRQERGYTF,TRBV4-3,NA,TRBJ1-2,NA
TGCGCCAGCAGCTTCGTTAGTCCGGGGAACACCGGGGAGCTGTTTTTT,CASSFVSPGNTGELFF,TRBV5-1,NA,TRBJ2-2,NA
TGTGCCAGCAGCTTAGCCCGGGACAGGGAATTCCTCTACGAGCAGTACTTC,CASSLARDREFLYEQYF,TRBV7-2,few,TRBJ2-7,TRBD1
TGTGCCAGCAGCCAAGAACGGAGCGTCAGCTCCTACGAGCAGTACTTC,CASSQERSVSSYEQYF,TRBV4-2,NA,TRBJ2-7,NA
TGTGCCAGCAGCTTATTAGCGGTCCAAGAGACCCAGTACTTC,CASSLLAVQETQYF,TRBV11-2,few,TRBJ2-5,NA
TGTGCCATCAGCGCATTTAGCGCGGCCGGGATCGAGCAGTACTTC,CAISAFSAAGIEQYF,TRBV10-3,NA,TRBJ2-7,NA
TGTGCCAGCAGTTACTTTTTCGGGACAGGTCCGATCTCTCTCAATGAGCAGTTCTTC,CASSYFFGTGPISLNEQFF,TRBV6-5,many,TRBJ2-1,TRBD1
TGCGCCAGCAGCCCTGGGACGGTAAACTCTGGAAACACCATATATTTT,CASSPGTVNSGNTIYF,TRBV5-1,NA,TRBJ1-3,NA
TGTGCCAGCAGGGGACAGGGGGCTTTATACGAGCAGTACTTC,CASRGQGALYEQYF,TRBV12-3/TRBV12-4,many,TRBJ2-7,TRBD1
TGCGCCAGCAGCGCGAGCTTAGCGGGAGATGGCACCGGGGAGCTGTTTTTT,CASSASLAGDGTGELFF,TRBV5-1,few,TRBJ2-2,TRBD2
TGTGCCAGCAGACCGCGGGCGGGGTCCTACCAAGAGACCCAGTACTTC,CASRPRAGSYQETQYF,TRBV2,NA,TRBJ2-5,NA
TGCAGTGCTAGTAATACGCTAGCGAACACCGGGGAGCTGTTTTTT,CSASNTLANTGELFF,TRBV20-1,NA,TRBJ2-2,NA
TGTGCCAGCAGCTTAGCTACAGGGTTGTACGAGCAGTACTTC,CASSLATGLYEQYF,TRBV7-2,NA,TRBJ2-7,NA